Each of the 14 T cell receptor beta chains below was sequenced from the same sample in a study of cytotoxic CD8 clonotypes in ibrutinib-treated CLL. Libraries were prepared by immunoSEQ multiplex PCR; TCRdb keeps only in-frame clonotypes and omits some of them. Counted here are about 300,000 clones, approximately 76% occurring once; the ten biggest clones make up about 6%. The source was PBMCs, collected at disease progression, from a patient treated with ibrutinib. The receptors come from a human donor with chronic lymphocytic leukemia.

The CDR3 DNA sequence: TGTGCCAGCAGTTACTCGATTGTGTCCCGGACCCAGTACTTC. It is translated as CASSYSIVSRTQYF. The chain joins TRBV6-6 to TRBJ2-5; D is unresolved. CDR1 and CDR2 (germline): MNHNY, SVGAGI (reference sequence). Trimming cost V 0 bases and J 7 bases, with 12 bases left between them. This CDR3 contains 14 residues.

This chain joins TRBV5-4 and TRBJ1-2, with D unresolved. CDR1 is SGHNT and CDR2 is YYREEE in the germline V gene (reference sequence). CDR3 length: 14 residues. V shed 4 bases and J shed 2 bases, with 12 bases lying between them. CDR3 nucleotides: TGTGCCAGCAGCCCGGGAGTACTCAACTATGGCTACACCTTC. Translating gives CASSPGVLNYGYTF.

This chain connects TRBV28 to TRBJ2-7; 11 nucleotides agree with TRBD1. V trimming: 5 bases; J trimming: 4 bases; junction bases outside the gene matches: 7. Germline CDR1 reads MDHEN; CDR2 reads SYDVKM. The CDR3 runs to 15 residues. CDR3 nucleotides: TGTGCCAGCAGTGCAGGACAGGGGGCGCCGTACGAGCAGTACTTC. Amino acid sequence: CASSAGQGAPYEQYF.

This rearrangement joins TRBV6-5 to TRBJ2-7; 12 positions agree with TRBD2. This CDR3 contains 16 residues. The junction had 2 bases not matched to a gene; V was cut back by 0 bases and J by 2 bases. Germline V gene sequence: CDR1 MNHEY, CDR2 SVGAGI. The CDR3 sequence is CASSYSGTSGPYEQYF. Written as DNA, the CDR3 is TGTGCCAGCAGTTACTCCGGGACTAGCGGGCCCTACGAGCAGTACTTC.

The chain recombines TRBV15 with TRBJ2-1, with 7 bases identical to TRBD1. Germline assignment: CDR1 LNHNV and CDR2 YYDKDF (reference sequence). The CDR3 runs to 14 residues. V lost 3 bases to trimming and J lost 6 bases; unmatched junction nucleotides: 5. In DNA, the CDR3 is TGTGCCACCAGCAGCCGACAGGGCTCCAATGAGCAGTTCTTC. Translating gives CATSSRQGSNEQFF.

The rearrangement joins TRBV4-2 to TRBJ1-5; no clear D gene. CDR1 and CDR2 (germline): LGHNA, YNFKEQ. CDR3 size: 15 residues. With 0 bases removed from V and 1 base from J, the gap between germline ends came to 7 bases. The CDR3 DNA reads TGTGCCAGCAGCCAAGATAATGGAAGCAATCAGCCCCAGCATTTT. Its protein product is CASSQDNGSNQPQHF.

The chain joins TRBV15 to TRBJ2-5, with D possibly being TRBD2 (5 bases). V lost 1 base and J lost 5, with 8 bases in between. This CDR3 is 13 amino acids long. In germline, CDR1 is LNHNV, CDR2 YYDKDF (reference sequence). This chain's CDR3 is CATSRGGPETQYF. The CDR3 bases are TGTGCCACCAGCAGAGGAGGGCCGGAGACCCAGTACTTC. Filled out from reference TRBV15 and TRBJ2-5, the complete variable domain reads DAMVIQNPRYQVTQFGKPVTLSCSQTLNHNVMYWYQQKSSQAPKLLFHYYDKDFNNEADTPDNFQSRRPNTSFCFLDIRSPGLGDTAMYLCATSRGGPETQYFGPGTRLLVL.

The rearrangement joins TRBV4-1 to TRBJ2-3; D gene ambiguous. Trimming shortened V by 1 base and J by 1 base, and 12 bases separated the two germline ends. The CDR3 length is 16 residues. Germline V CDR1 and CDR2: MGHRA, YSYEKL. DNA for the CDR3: TGCGCCAGCAGCCAAGGATGGGCGCCGGGCACAGATACGCAGTATTTT. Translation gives CASSQGWAPGTDTQYF.

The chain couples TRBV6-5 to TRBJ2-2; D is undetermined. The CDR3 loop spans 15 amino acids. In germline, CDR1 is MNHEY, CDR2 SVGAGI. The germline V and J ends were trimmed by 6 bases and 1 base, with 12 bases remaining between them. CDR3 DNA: TGTGCCAGCAGGTCAGAGTCGTTGAACACCGGGGAGCTGTTTTTT. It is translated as CASRSESLNTGELFF.

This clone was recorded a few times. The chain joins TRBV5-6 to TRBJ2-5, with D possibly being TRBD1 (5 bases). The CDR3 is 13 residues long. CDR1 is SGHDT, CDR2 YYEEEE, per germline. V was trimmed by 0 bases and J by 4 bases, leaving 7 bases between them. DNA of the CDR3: TGTGCCAGCAGCTTGGGACAGTTAGAGACCCAGTACTTC. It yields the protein CASSLGQLETQYF.

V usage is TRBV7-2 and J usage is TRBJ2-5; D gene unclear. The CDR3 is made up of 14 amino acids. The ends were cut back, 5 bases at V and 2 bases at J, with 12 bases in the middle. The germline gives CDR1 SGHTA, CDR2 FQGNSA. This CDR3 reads CASSNRHGQETQYF. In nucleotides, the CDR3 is TGTGCCAGCAGCAACCGACACGGGCAAGAGACCCAGTACTTC.

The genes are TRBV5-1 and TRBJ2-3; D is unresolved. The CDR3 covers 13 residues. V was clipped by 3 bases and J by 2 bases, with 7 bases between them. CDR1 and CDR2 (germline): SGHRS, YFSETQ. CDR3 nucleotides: TGCGCCAGCAGCTCGTCCAACACAGATACGCAGTATTTT. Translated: CASSSSNTDTQYF.

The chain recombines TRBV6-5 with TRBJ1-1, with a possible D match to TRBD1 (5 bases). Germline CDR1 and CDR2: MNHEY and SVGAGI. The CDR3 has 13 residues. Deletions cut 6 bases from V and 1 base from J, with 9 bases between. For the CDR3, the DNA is TGTGCCAGCAGCCTACAGGCGAACACTGAAGCTTTCTTT. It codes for CASSLQANTEAFF.

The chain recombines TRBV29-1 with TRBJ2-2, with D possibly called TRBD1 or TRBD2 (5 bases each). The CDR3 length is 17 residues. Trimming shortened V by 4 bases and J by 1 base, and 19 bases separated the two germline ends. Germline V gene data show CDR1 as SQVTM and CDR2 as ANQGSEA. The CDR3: CSVGGGHLRGNTGELFF. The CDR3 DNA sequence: TGCAGCGTTGGGGGCGGGCACCTGAGGGGGAACACCGGGGAGCTGTTTTTT.